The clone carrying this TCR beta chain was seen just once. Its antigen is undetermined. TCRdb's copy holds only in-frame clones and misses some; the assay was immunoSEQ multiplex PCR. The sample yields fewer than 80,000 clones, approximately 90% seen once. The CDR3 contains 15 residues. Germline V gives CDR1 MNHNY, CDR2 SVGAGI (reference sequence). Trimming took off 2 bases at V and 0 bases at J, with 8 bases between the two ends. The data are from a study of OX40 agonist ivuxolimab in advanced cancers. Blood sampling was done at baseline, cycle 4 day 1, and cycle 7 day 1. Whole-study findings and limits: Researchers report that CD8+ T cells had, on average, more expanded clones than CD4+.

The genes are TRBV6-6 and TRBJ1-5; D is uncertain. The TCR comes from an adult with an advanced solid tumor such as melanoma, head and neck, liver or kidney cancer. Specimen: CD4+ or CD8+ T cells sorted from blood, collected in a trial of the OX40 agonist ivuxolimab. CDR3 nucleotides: TGTGCCAGCAGTTACGGACTGGTTAGCAATCAGCCCCAGCATTTT. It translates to CASSYGLVSNQPQHF.